This section outlines one T cell receptor beta chain sequence together with its context. Per the original methods: Amplifying reference gene primers gave estimates of nucleated cell counts. Sequencing used immunoSEQ multiplex PCR; TCRdb keeps in-frame clones, though not all of them. The V and J calls and clone size come from that table; D and trimming were worked out from the DNA. In the table there are about 180,000 clones, roughly 88% of which are singletons. The data derive from a study of blood T cell repertoires in COVID-19. Study background: Collection of acute and convalescent COVID-19 samples took place in the United States, Italy and Spain. T cells, B-cell-depleted T cells, or PBMCs provided the cDNA or gDNA that served as material.

The CDR3 contains 19 residues. Germline assignment: CDR1 LGHNA and CDR2 YNFKEQ. V lost 8 bases and J lost 5, with 31 bases in between. This clonotype was obtained from a human donor with active or convalescent COVID-19. The donor label of this sample is uncertain. The material sequenced was peripheral blood. The V and J genes are TRBV4-2 and TRBJ2-1; D is perhaps TRBD2 (6 bases). Written as DNA, the CDR3 is TGTGCCAGCCGCCCTGACCCCTTTACGCTAACTAGCCCCAACAATGAGCAGTTCTTC. Its translation is CASRPDPFTLTSPNNEQFF.